The sequence of this T cell receptor (beta chain) was determined in a study of CD8 T cells in Susac syndrome. CDR1 is SGHDT and CDR2 is YYEEEE in the germline V gene. Trimming took 4 bases from V and 8 from J; bases not matched to a gene: 7. The CDR3 spans 15 residues. TCR beta sequencing was performed on blood CD8+ and CD4+ T cells. When the RNA was reverse transcribed, random hexamers were used with an input of roughly 0.5 to 1 ug. Coverage of TCR beta CDR3 amplification by immunoSEQ multiplex PCR extended to 54 Vbeta and 13 Jbeta. TCRdb reprocessed the immunoSEQ multiplex PCR reads via MiXCR and lists one record per CDR3 protein. The data contain more than 200,000 distinct CDR3 sequences, around 93% of them singletons.

V is TRBV5-6 and J is TRBJ1-6, with 9 bases fitting TRBD1. The receptor's source is a human donor with multiple sclerosis. Material: CD4+ T cells from PBMCs. CDR3: CASSGGQGQDSPLHF. The CDR3 nucleotides read TGTGCCAGCAGCGGCGGACAGGGGCAGGATTCACCCCTCCACTTT.